The T cell receptor (beta chain) under discussion was sequenced for a study of spatial heterogeneity in lung cancer. The wider study: An average of more than ten raw reads was observed per unique TCR and UMI combination. Findings and limits, study-wide: TCRs found ubiquitously expanded in tumor appeared in blood more at resection than at follow-up.

A remark on this clonotype: What it binds is not known.

The time point is: sample taken at primary tumor resection. Samples were obtained from roughly 65 donors, all untreated early-stage non-small cell lung cancer patients. Sequencing was performed on whole RNA extracted from tumor and nontumor lung tissue, or from frozen PBMC, and the material was left unsorted. From the 5' RACE reads, TCRdb called clonotypes with MiXCR, one entry per CDR3 protein. The table has about 38,000 distinct CDR3 sequences, 6% to 8% seen once. The V end was cut by 6 bases, the J end by 3 bases, with 6 bases between. Germline V gene data show CDR1 as MNHEY and CDR2 as SVGEGT. The CDR3 sequence is 11 residues long.

The sample in question was PBMCs, obtained at surgery. The receptor comes from a male donor with early-stage non-small cell lung cancer. V gene TRBV6-2 or TRBV6-3 combines with J gene TRBJ2-7; D is unresolved. The CDR3 nucleotides read TGTGCCAGCAGCCCCCTCTACGAGCAGTACTTC. Protein product: CASSPLYEQYF.